The rows below give T cell receptor beta chains drawn from one sample of a study of T cell repertoires in cytomegalovirus infection. TCRdb independently ran MiXCR on the reads; one entry per CDR3 protein. Of about 570,000 distinct CDR3 sequences listed, about 39% are singletons. No antigen has been identified for these receptors. The sample consisted of cultured PBMCs, taken from culture after CMV antigen stimulation. These receptors originate from a human donor in good health (CMV status not recorded). Some clones in this sample may be carry-over from other donors' samples. Both conserved end residues are part of each CDR3. The order of the fields is CDR3 protein, CDR3 DNA, J gene, V gene, D gene, clone size. A D gene is named only where the DNA matches it firmly. Expanded clones are given a class, and other clones once, few, many or no size at all.

CDR3aa: CSARAGFGTGELFF
CDR3nt: TGCAGTGCTAGAGCGGGGTTCGGCACCGGGGAGCTGTTTTTT
j_gene: TRBJ2-2
v_gene: TRBV20-1
d_gene: NA
abundance: NA

CDR3aa: CASSLAVGADYEQYF
CDR3nt: TGTGCCAGCAGCTTAGCGGTGGGGGCCGACTACGAGCAGTACTTC
j_gene: TRBJ2-7
v_gene: TRBV7-9
d_gene: NA
abundance: NA

CDR3aa: CASSRTSGGATDTQYF
CDR3nt: TGTGCCAGCAGCAGAACTAGCGGGGGGGCGACAGATACGCAGTATTTT
j_gene: TRBJ2-3
v_gene: TRBV7-2
d_gene: TRBD2
abundance: few

CDR3aa: CASSGTDRSTDTQYF
CDR3nt: TGTGCCAGCTCCGGGACAGACCGGAGCACAGATACGCAGTATTTT
j_gene: TRBJ2-3
v_gene: TRBV27
d_gene: TRBD1
abundance: few

CDR3aa: CASSYRDTPVENTQYF
CDR3nt: TGTGCCAGCAGCTACCGAGACACCCCTGTCGAGAATACGCAGTATTTT
j_gene: TRBJ2-3
v_gene: TRBV7-6
d_gene: NA
abundance: few

CDR3aa: CASSVLGLTQETQYF
CDR3nt: TGTGCCAGCTCTGTTCTCGGCCTAACCCAAGAGACCCAGTACTTC
j_gene: TRBJ2-5
v_gene: TRBV25-1
d_gene: NA
abundance: NA

CDR3aa: CASGLVLNRFTSGANVLTF
CDR3nt: TGTGCTAGTGGTTTGGTACTGAACAGGTTCACTTCTGGGGCCAACGTCCTGACTTTC
j_gene: TRBJ2-6
v_gene: TRBV12-5
d_gene: NA
abundance: NA

CDR3aa: CASSDRVRDTEAFF
CDR3nt: TGTGCCAGCAGCGACCGCGTCCGGGACACTGAAGCTTTCTTT
j_gene: TRBJ1-1
v_gene: TRBV6-2/TRBV6-3
d_gene: NA
abundance: NA

CDR3aa: CASSPKRGSGYNEQFF
CDR3nt: TGTGCCAGCAGCCCAAAGCGGGGGTCGGGTTACAATGAGCAGTTCTTC
j_gene: TRBJ2-1
v_gene: TRBV3-1
d_gene: TRBD2
abundance: once

CDR3aa: CASSVGSGRTDTQYF
CDR3nt: TGTGCCAGCAGCGTAGGTAGCGGGAGGACAGATACGCAGTATTTT
j_gene: TRBJ2-3
v_gene: TRBV9
d_gene: TRBD2
abundance: few

CDR3aa: CASSYRGKQYF
CDR3nt: TGTGCCAGCAGTTATCGGGGGAAGCAGTATTTT
j_gene: TRBJ2-3
v_gene: TRBV12-3/TRBV12-4
d_gene: NA
abundance: once

CDR3aa: CASSLAAVTGANVLTF
CDR3nt: TGTGCCAGCAGCTTAGCAGCTGTTACTGGGGCCAACGTCCTGACTTTC
j_gene: TRBJ2-6
v_gene: TRBV7-6
d_gene: NA
abundance: NA

CDR3aa: CASSLYAAGTQYF
CDR3nt: TGTGCCAGCAGCTTATACGCGGCGGGGACCCAGTACTTC
j_gene: TRBJ2-5
v_gene: TRBV11-2
d_gene: NA
abundance: NA

CDR3aa: CSVAGSGWETQYF
CDR3nt: TGCAGCGTTGCGGGGAGCGGTTGGGAGACCCAGTACTTC
j_gene: TRBJ2-5
v_gene: TRBV29-1
d_gene: NA
abundance: NA

CDR3aa: CASTLQDGNTEAFF
CDR3nt: TGTGCCAGCACCCTGCAGGACGGGAACACTGAAGCTTTCTTT
j_gene: TRBJ1-1
v_gene: TRBV12-3/TRBV12-4
d_gene: NA
abundance: NA

CDR3aa: CASSRAGGAEETQYF
CDR3nt: TGCGCCAGCAGCAGAGCGGGGGGGGCTGAAGAGACCCAGTACTTC
j_gene: TRBJ2-5
v_gene: TRBV4-1
d_gene: TRBD2
abundance: NA

CDR3aa: CASSPRSQGVTLWGLASLYNEQFF
CDR3nt: TGTGCCAGCAGCCCCAGGAGCCAGGGCGTAACATTGTGGGGACTAGCGTCCCTATACAATGAGCAGTTCTTC
j_gene: TRBJ2-1
v_gene: TRBV7-9
d_gene: TRBD2
abundance: few

CDR3aa: CASSSLGTGRTYEQYF
CDR3nt: TGTGCCAGCAGTTCCTTAGGGACAGGGAGGACCTACGAGCAGTACTTC
j_gene: TRBJ2-7
v_gene: TRBV6-2/TRBV6-3
d_gene: TRBD1
abundance: NA

CDR3aa: CASSPVFRLAKNIQYF
CDR3nt: TGTGCCAGCAGCCCGGTATTTCGGCTAGCCAAAAACATTCAGTACTTC
j_gene: TRBJ2-4
v_gene: TRBV7-8
d_gene: NA
abundance: NA

CDR3aa: CASSFRRFNGYTF
CDR3nt: TGTGCCAGCAGTTTCCGGCGGTTTAATGGCTACACCTTC
j_gene: TRBJ1-2
v_gene: TRBV12-3/TRBV12-4
d_gene: NA
abundance: NA

CDR3aa: CASSFWTGFSDTQYF
CDR3nt: TGTGCCAGCAGCTTCTGGACAGGGTTCTCAGATACGCAGTATTTT
j_gene: TRBJ2-3
v_gene: TRBV7-2
d_gene: TRBD1
abundance: NA

CDR3aa: CASSSSGGFGETQYF
CDR3nt: TGTGCCAGCAGCTCCAGCGGAGGGTTCGGGGAGACCCAGTACTTC
j_gene: TRBJ2-5
v_gene: TRBV7-2
d_gene: NA
abundance: NA

CDR3aa: CASSETAAYTDTQYF
CDR3nt: TGTGCCAGCAGTGAGACAGCAGCCTACACAGATACGCAGTATTTT
j_gene: TRBJ2-3
v_gene: TRBV2
d_gene: NA
abundance: NA

CDR3aa: CASSPQRPQETQYF
CDR3nt: TGTGCCAGCAGCCCCCAGAGGCCCCAAGAGACCCAGTACTTC
j_gene: TRBJ2-5
v_gene: TRBV7-6
d_gene: NA
abundance: few

CDR3aa: CASSWEGAGGGTEAFF
CDR3nt: TGTGCCAGCAGTTGGGAAGGGGCCGGGGGTGGCACTGAAGCTTTCTTT
j_gene: TRBJ1-1
v_gene: TRBV7-2
d_gene: NA
abundance: few

CDR3aa: CASSQDNLAGVYNEQFF
CDR3nt: TGCGCCAGCAGCCAAGATAACCTAGCGGGGGTGTACAATGAGCAGTTCTTC
j_gene: TRBJ2-1
v_gene: TRBV4-3
d_gene: TRBD2
abundance: NA

CDR3aa: CASSSSFKAGGLKFIQYF
CDR3nt: TGTGCCAGCAGCTCCTCCTTTAAAGCGGGGGGATTGAAATTCATTCAGTACTTC
j_gene: TRBJ2-4
v_gene: TRBV7-2
d_gene: TRBD2
abundance: few